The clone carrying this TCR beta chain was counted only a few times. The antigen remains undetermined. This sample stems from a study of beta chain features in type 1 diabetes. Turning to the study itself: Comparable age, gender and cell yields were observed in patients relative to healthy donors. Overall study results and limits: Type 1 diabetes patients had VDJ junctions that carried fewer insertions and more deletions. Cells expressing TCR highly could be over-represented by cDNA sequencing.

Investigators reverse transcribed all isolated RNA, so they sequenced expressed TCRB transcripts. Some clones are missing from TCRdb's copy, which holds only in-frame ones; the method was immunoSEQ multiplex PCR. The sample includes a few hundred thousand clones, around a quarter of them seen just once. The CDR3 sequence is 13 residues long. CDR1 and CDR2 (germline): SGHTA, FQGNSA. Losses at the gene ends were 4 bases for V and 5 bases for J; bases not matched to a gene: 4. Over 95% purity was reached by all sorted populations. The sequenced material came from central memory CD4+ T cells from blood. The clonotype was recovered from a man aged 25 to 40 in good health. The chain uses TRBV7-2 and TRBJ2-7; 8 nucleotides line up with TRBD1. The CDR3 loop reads CASSWGQEDEQYF. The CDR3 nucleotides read TGTGCCAGCAGCTGGGGACAGGAAGACGAGCAGTACTTC.